Following are 19 T cell receptor beta chains from one sample sequenced in a study of human T cells and chemical hapten exposure. TCRdb redid the calling of the RACE reads with MiXCR, one entry per CDR3 protein. The top ten clones hold around 8.6% of a sample with some 300,000 distinct CDR3 sequences, about 5% of them seen once. Time point indicated: pre-sensitization, week 0. As to treatment: therapeutic diphenylcyclopropenone sensitization with weekly scalp DPC. Specimen: whole blood, collected in connection with sensitization to the hapten diphenylcyclopropenone (DPC). These receptors originate from a woman between 18 and 29 years old with alopecia areata. Some clones in this sample may be carry-over from other donors' samples.

This clonotype was counted ten times or more. The gene calls are TRBV6-6 and TRBJ1-5, with D perhaps TRBD1 (6 bases). Per the germline V gene, CDR1 is MNHNY and CDR2 is SVGAGI (reference sequence). There are 15 residues in the CDR3. V lost 2 bases, J lost 3 bases, and 11 bases lay in between. The CDR3 loop reads CASSYDGGLNQPQHF. The CDR3 bases are TGTGCCAGCAGTTACGATGGGGGCCTCAATCAGCCCCAGCATTTT.

This clonotype came up a few times. This chain uses TRBV27 with TRBJ1-6; 8 nucleotides line up with TRBD1. The CDR3 runs to 17 residues. Germline values: CDR1 MNHEY, CDR2 SMNVEV (reference sequence). J gave up 0 bases and V 5 bases, and 6 bases lay outside the gene matches. The DNA for the CDR3 is TGTGCCAGCAGTATACGACAGGGGAGCTCCTATAATTCACCCCTCCACTTT. As protein: CASSIRQGSSYNSPLHF.

This clonotype showed up many times. The CDR3 DNA is TGTGCCAGCAGCTTCCAGGGGGGATCAAGGGAGACCCAGTACTTC. Translated, it gives CASSFQGGSRETQYF. The rearrangement joins TRBV7-2 to TRBJ2-5, with a possible D match to TRBD1 (7 bases). The germline gives CDR1 SGHTA, CDR2 FQGNSA. V lost 3 bases, J lost 5 bases, and 16 bases lay in between. The CDR3 covers 15 residues.

This clonotype was seen at least ten times. V usage is TRBV12-3 or TRBV12-4 and J usage is TRBJ1-5; D ambiguous. There are 12 residues in the CDR3. Trimming took 4 bases from V and 6 from J, leaving 7 bases between them. In DNA form, the CDR3 reads TGTGCCAGCAGTTCAAGAGGTCAGCCCCAGCATTTT. Translation gives CASSSRGQPQHF.

This clonotype was found a few times. The V and J genes are TRBV28 and TRBJ2-7, with a weak D call TRBD1 (6 bases). The germline V gene has CDR1 MDHEN and CDR2 SYDVKM. There are 16 residues in the CDR3. V was pared by 4 bases and J by 0 bases, with 16 bases between. The CDR3 bases are TGTGCCAGCAGTTCCCCAGGGGAAGGGAGCTCCTACGAGCAGTACTTC. It codes for CASSSPGEGSSYEQYF.

The chain joins TRBV4-3 to TRBJ1-3; D gene ambiguous. Trimming left V 1 base short and J 0 bases short, with 4 bases between. Germline CDR1 reads LGHNA; CDR2 reads YSLEER. The CDR3 totals 14 residues. The CDR3 coding sequence is TGCGCCAGCAGCCAAGGGGACTCTGGAAACACCATATATTTT. The encoded protein is CASSQGDSGNTIYF.

This clonotype was detected only a few times. The chain recombines TRBV20-1 with TRBJ1-1; D might be TRBD1 (5 bases). This CDR3 spans 16 amino acids. The V and J ends lost 6 bases and 4 bases respectively, with 24 bases between them. From germline, CDR1 is DFQATT and CDR2 SNEGSKA (reference sequence). The CDR3, as DNA: TGCAGTGCAAAGGGACGAATGGTGAGGGTAATCACTGAAGCTTTCTTT. This gives the protein CSAKGRMVRVITEAFF.

This clonotype was counted ten times or more. This chain uses TRBV5-1 with TRBJ1-2; tentatively, D is TRBD1 (5 bases). The V and J ends lost 3 bases and 5 bases respectively, with 14 bases between them. Germline V lookup: CDR1 SGHRS, CDR2 YFSETQ. The CDR3 totals 14 residues. The CDR3: CASSSDTASYGYTF. CDR3 sequence (DNA): TGCGCCAGCAGCTCGGACACAGCATCTTATGGCTACACCTTC.

This clonotype showed up many times. CDR3 bases: TGTGCCATCAAGGGGGTAGACAGGGGGCTGCTGAACACTGAAGCTTTCTTT. Translated, it gives CAIKGVDRGLLNTEAFF. This sequence joins TRBV10-3 and TRBJ1-1; TRBD1 aligns across 10 bases. This CDR3 spans 17 amino acids. Losses at the gene ends were 7 bases for V and 0 bases for J; bases not matched to a gene: 11. Germline loops: CDR1 ENHRY, CDR2 SYGVKD.

The V call is TRBV18, the J call TRBJ2-7; perhaps TRBD1 as D (6 bases). The CDR3 has 15 amino acids. V dropped 3 bases and J dropped 2 bases, with 14 bases sitting between them. The germline CDR1 and CDR2 sequences are KGHSH and LQKENI. The CDR3 nucleotides read TGTGCCAGCTCACCTTCTTCCGGGACACCCTACGAGCAGTACTTC. It translates to CASSPSSGTPYEQYF.

This clonotype came up a few times. The chain uses TRBV5-1 and TRBJ2-7, with 9 bases fitting TRBD1. The CDR3 totals 13 residues. Trimming at V came to 4 bases and at J to 10 bases, leaving 9 bases not matched to a gene. Germline V CDR1 and CDR2: SGHRS, YFSETQ. This chain's CDR3 is CASSPDPGQGQYF. The CDR3, as DNA: TGCGCCAGCAGCCCGGACCCGGGACAGGGTCAGTACTTC.

This clonotype was recorded at least ten times. V is TRBV6-6 and J is TRBJ1-2; D is perhaps TRBD1 (6 bases). V shed 6 bases and J shed 1 base, with 15 bases lying between them. From germline, CDR1 is MNHNY and CDR2 SVGAGI (reference sequence). This CDR3 comprises 15 residues. The CDR3 loop is CASSFRTESNYGYTF. CDR3 nucleotide sequence: TGTGCCAGCAGCTTCAGGACAGAAAGTAACTATGGCTACACCTTC.

This clonotype was counted a few times. The chain combines TRBV21-1 with TRBJ2-3; no check of the table's D call, TRBD2, against the DNA was made. TRBV21-1 is a documented pseudogene. This CDR3 is built from 21 residues. The CDR3 sequence: CASSKWSGRTSERGRTDTQYF. CDR3 coding DNA: TGTGCCAGCAGCAAATGGTCCGGGAGGACTAGCGAAAGGGGGCGGACAGATACGCAGTATTTT.

The chain joins TRBV9 to TRBJ2-3; 8 bases are shared with TRBD2. The CDR3 is 14 amino acids. V dropped 5 bases and J dropped 5; count of bases not matched to a gene: 7. The germline CDR1 and CDR2 sequences are SGDLS and YYNGEE. The chain's CDR3 is CASRAMTSVDTQYF. Here the CDR3 DNA reads TGTGCCAGCAGAGCTATGACTAGCGTAGATACGCAGTATTTT.

In this sample, this clonotype turned up many times. The chain is built from TRBV7-9 and TRBJ1-5, with a weak D call TRBD1 (5 bases). Per germline, CDR1 SEHNR and CDR2 FQNEAQ (reference sequence). CDR3 length: 14 residues. The ends were cut back, 5 bases at V and 4 bases at J, with 12 bases in the middle. CDR3 in amino acids: CASSEDIWNQPQHF. The CDR3 region has the DNA TGTGCCAGCAGCGAGGACATTTGGAATCAGCCCCAGCATTTT.

V usage is TRBV2 and J usage is TRBJ2-7; 11 nucleotides match TRBD1. The CDR3 is made up of 15 amino acids. Germline loops: CDR1 SNHLY, CDR2 FYNNEI. V was pared by 3 bases and J by 3 bases, with 4 bases of the junction left unmatched. CDR3 DNA sequence: TGTGCCAGCAGTGAGGGGACAGGGGGTATCTACGAGCAGTACTTC. It translates to CASSEGTGGIYEQYF.

This clonotype was seen at least ten times. V usage is TRBV12-3 or TRBV12-4 and J usage is TRBJ1-5; 8 bases are shared with TRBD1. This CDR3 has 14 residues. The junction had 5 bases not matched to a gene; V was cut back by 5 bases and J by 5 bases. The CDR3 DNA is TGTGCCAGCAGTACTCAGGGGGCGGATCAGCCCCAGCATTTT. Its protein is CASSTQGADQPQHF.

This clonotype was recorded many times. The gene calls are TRBV6-5 and TRBJ2-3; tentatively, D is TRBD1 (5 bases). The V gene's germline CDR1 is MNHEY and CDR2 SVGAGI. The CDR3 runs 16 residues. V was pared by 6 bases and J by 0 bases, with 16 bases between. The CDR3 coding sequence is TGTGCCAGCAGCCGAATCTCAGGGTCTAGCACAGATACGCAGTATTTT. Translation gives CASSRISGSSTDTQYF.

There are many counts of this clonotype. This chain joins TRBV28 and TRBJ1-6; 7 bases are a match to TRBD1. V gave up 8 bases and J gave up 9 bases; unmatched junction bases: 10. Looked up from germline, CDR1 is MDHEN and CDR2 is SYDVKM. The CDR3 is 14 residues long. DNA of the CDR3: TGTGCCAGCCTCTTAGGGGGCGCGGGTTCACCCCTCCACTTT. It codes for CASLLGGAGSPLHF. Drawing the rest from reference TRBV28 and TRBJ1-6, the complete variable domain is DVKVTQSSRYLVKRTGEKVFLECVQDMDHENMFWYRQDPGLGLRLIYFSYDVKMKEKGDIPEGYSVSREKKERFSLILESASTNQTSMYLCASLLGGAGSPLHFGNGTRLTVT.